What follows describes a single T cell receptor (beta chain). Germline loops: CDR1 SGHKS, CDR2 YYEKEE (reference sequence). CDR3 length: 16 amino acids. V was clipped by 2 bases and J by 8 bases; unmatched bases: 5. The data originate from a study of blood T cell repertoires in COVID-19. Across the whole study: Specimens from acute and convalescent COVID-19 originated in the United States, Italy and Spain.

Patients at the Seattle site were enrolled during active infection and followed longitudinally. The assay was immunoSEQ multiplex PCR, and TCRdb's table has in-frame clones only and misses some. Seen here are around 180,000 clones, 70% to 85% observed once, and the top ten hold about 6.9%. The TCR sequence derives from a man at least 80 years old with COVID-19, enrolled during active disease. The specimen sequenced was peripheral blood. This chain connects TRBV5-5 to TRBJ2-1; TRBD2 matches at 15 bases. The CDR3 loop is CASSFRGLAGGHEQFF. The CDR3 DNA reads TGTGCCAGCAGCTTTAGGGGACTAGCGGGGGGACATGAGCAGTTCTTC.